The 5 T cell receptor beta chains presented below share a single source sample, sequenced in a study of T cell clusters in autoimmune cytopenias (dated by TCRdb to about 2019). Sequencing instrument: Illumina MiSeq. To amplify TRB rearrangements, a touch-down multiplex PCR protocol was run with the TRB-A and TRB-B primer pools combined in a single tube. TCRdb reprocessed the reads and assigns one entry to each CDR3 protein sequence, leaving out DNA. The sample has thousands of distinct CDR3 sequences on record. Of the sample, approximately 30% is held by the ten largest clones. TRB amplification used about 260 ng of peripheral blood genomic DNA, some 38,000 genome equivalents, per sample. The data also belong to a second study, concerning T cell repertoires in aging, cancer and after chemotherapy.

The sequenced sample was peripheral blood. These receptors came from a human donor with an autoimmune cytopenia or autoimmune hepatitis (not recorded which).

The chain joins TRBV12-3 or TRBV12-4 to TRBJ2-5; lacking DNA, the TRBD2 call made by TCRdb goes unchecked. This CDR3 spans 16 amino acids. CDR3 sequence reads: CASSSTRLAGVGTQYF.

This clonotype is classed as medium-sized by frequency. This chain links TRBV19 with TRBJ1-3; TCRdb designates TRBD1, a call that cannot be tested without DNA. CDR3 size: 14 residues. Germline V gene data show CDR1 as LNHDA and CDR2 as SQIVND (reference sequence). The CDR3 loop reads CASRQGASGNTIYF.

This clonotype counts as medium-sized by frequency. The chain is built from TRBV27 and TRBJ2-7; TCRdb lists TRBD2, though no DNA is available to test this call. Germline V CDR1 and CDR2: MNHEY, SMNVEV (reference sequence). This CDR3 region has 15 residues. CDR3 loop: CASASGTSGPYEQYF.

The chain is built from TRBV7-9 and TRBJ2-5. This CDR3 contains 14 residues. The germline V gene has CDR1 SEHNR and CDR2 FQNEAQ (reference sequence). CDR3 protein: CASSLWQNRQTQYF.

This chain uses TRBV19 with TRBJ1-6. Germline CDR1 reads LNHDA; CDR2 reads SQIVND (reference sequence). The CDR3 loop spans 16 amino acids. CDR3 in amino acids: CASSSITTSYNSPLHF.